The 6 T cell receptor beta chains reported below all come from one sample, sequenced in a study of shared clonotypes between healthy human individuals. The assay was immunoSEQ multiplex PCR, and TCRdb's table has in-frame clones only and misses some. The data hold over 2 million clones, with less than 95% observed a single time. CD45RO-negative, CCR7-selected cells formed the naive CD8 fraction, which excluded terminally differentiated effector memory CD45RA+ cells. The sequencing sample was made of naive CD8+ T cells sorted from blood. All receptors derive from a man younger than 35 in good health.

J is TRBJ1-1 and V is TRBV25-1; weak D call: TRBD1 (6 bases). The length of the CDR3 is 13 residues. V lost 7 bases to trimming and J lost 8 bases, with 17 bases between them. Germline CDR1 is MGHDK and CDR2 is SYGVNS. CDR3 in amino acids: CASTEVRGTEAFF. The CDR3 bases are TGTGCCAGCACCGAAGTCAGGGGAACCGAAGCTTTCTTT. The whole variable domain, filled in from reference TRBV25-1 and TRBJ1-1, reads EADIYQTPRYLVIGTGKKITLECSQTMGHDKMYWYQQDPGMELHLIHYSYGVNSTEKGDLSSESTVSRIRTEHFPLTLESARPSHTSQYLCASTEVRGTEAFFGQGTRLTVV.

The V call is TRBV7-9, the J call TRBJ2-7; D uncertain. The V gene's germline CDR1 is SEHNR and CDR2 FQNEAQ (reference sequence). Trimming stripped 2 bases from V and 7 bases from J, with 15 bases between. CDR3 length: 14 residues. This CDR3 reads CASSLSIGLWEQYF. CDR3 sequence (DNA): TGTGCCAGCAGCTTAAGTATAGGGTTGTGGGAGCAGTACTTC. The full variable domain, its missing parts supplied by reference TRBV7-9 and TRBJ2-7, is DTGVSQNPRHKITKRGQNVTFRCDPISEHNRLYWYRQTLGQGPEFLTYFQNEAQLEKSRLLSDRFSAERPKGSFSTLEIQRTEQGDSAMYLCASSLSIGLWEQYFGPGTRLTVT.

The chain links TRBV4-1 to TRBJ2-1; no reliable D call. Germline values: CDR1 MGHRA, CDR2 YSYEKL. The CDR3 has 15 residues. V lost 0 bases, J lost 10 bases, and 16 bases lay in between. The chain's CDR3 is CASSQDPPNKGEQFF. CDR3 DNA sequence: TGCGCCAGCAGCCAAGATCCGCCAAACAAAGGCGAGCAGTTCTTC.

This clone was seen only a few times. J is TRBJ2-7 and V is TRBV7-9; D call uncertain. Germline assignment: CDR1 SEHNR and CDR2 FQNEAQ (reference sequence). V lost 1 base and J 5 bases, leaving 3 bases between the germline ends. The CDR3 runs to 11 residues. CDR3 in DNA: TGTGCCAGCAGCTTAGTAGACGAGCAGTACTTC. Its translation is CASSLVDEQYF.

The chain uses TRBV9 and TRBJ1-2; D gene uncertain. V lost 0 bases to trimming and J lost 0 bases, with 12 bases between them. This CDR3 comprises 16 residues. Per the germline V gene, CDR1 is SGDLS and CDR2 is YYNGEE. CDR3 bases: TGTGCCAGCAGCGTAGGAGTAGACCGATCTAACTATGGCTACACCTTC. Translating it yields CASSVGVDRSNYGYTF.

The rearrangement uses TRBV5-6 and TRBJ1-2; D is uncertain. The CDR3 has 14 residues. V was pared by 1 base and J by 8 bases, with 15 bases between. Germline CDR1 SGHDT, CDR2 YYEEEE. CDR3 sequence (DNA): TGTGCCAGCAGCTTGTGGACGGGAGTGCAGGGCTACACCTTC. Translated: CASSLWTGVQGYTF.